This is a list of T cell receptor beta chains from one sample in a study of STAT3 mutations in large granular lymphocyte leukemia. Clones were sequenced by immunoSEQ multiplex PCR, and TCRdb holds only the in-frame ones, with some missing. In the table there are 10,000 to 15,000 clones, over 75% of which are singletons. Material: PBMCs. The receptors originated from a human donor with T large granular lymphocyte leukemia. Some clones in this sample may be carry-over from other donors' samples. Each CDR3 is given with its conserved first and last residue. A D gene is named only where the DNA matches it firmly. Some rows mark clone size as missing; the rest say once, few, many or name a class of expanded clone.

clone_size j_call d_call cdr3_length v_call cdr3_nt cdr3_aa
- TRBJ1-6 TRBD1 15 TRBV30 TGTGCCTGGAGTACCCGGGACAGGGGGTATTCACCCCTCCACTTT CAWSTRDRGYSPLHF
- TRBJ1-2 - 11 TRBV2 TGTGCCAGCGGTGGAGGCGGTGGCTACACCTTC CASGGGGGYTF
- TRBJ1-1 - 14 TRBV28 TGTGCCAGCACCTGGGGGACCGCGTACACTGAAGCTTTCTTT CASTWGTAYTEAFF
- TRBJ2-7 - 11 TRBV5-4 TGTGCCAGCAGTAATGCCTACGAGCAGTACTTC CASSNAYEQYF
- TRBJ1-1 TRBD1 17 TRBV19 TGTGCCACCCTCGACCTGGGACAGGGGGCGAGGAACACTGAAGCTTTCTTT CATLDLGQGARNTEAFF
- TRBJ2-2 - 15 TRBV29-1 TGCAGCGTTTCAACACCGCCAGCGAACACCGGGGAGCTGTTTTTT CSVSTPPANTGELFF
- TRBJ1-1 - 14 TRBV5-4 TGTGCCAGCAGCTCAGACTCCATGAACACTGAAGCTTTCTTT CASSSDSMNTEAFF
once TRBJ2-1 - 11 TRBV29-1 TGCAGCGTCGATCATTACAATGAGCAGTTCTTC CSVDHYNEQFF
- TRBJ2-1 - 15 TRBV7-3 TGTGCCAGCAGCTTAGGGGGGCCTTCCAACAATGAGCAGTTCTTC CASSLGGPSNNEQFF
- TRBJ1-1 - 15 TRBV14 TGTGCCAGCAGCCAAGGACCAGGGGCGAACACTGAAGCTTTCTTT CASSQGPGANTEAFF
- TRBJ2-2 - 12 TRBV4-1 TGCGCCAGCAGCCCCAACACCGGGGAGCTGTTTTTT CASSPNTGELFF
once TRBJ1-4 - 17 TRBV5-6 TGTGCCAGCAGCTTTGGAGGAGGGGTGGCAACTAATGAAAAACTGTTTTTT CASSFGGGVATNEKLFF
- TRBJ2-7 TRBD2 14 TRBV27 TGTGCCAGCAGTTTAACTAGCGGGAGCTACGAGCAGTACTTC CASSLTSGSYEQYF
- TRBJ1-3 - 13 TRBV2 TGTGCCAGCAGTCGGGAGTCCGGAAACACCATATATTTT CASSRESGNTIYF
- TRBJ1-5 - 15 TRBV15 TGTGCCACCAGCAGAGAACGTAGCCGTCAACAGCCCCAGCATTTT CATSRERSRQQPQHF
- TRBJ2-7 - 13 TRBV5-1 TGCGCCAGCAGTTTCAGCGGACACGAGAAGCAGTACTTC CASSFSGHEKQYF
- TRBJ2-1 - 13 TRBV5-1 TGCGCCAGCAGCTTGGATCCAGGGAAGGAGCAGTTCTTC CASSLDPGKEQFF
few TRBJ1-5 TRBD1 15 TRBV5-1 TGCGCCAGCAGCTTACTAGGGACAGACAATCAGCCCCAGCATTTT CASSLLGTDNQPQHF
- TRBJ1-6 - 14 TRBV5-4 TGTGCCAGCAGCCCCAGGGAATCCAATTCACCCCTCCACTTT CASSPRESNSPLHF
- TRBJ1-5 TRBD1 12 TRBV10-3 TGTGCCACAGGGGGTAGCAATCAGCCCCAGCATTTT CATGGSNQPQHF
- TRBJ2-3 TRBD2 18 TRBV5-4 TGTGCCAGCAGCCCACCGGGACTAGCGGGACCTAGCACAGATACGCAGTATTTT CASSPPGLAGPSTDTQYF
- TRBJ2-7 - 15 TRBV15 TGTGCCACCAGCAGAGTTCGGGACGGACCCTACGAGCAGTACTTC CATSRVRDGPYEQYF
- TRBJ2-1 - 14 TRBV29-1 TGCAGCGTTGAGGCACTCCTACCCACCAATGAGCAGTTCTTC CSVEALLPTNEQFF
- TRBJ2-1 - 13 TRBV7-2 TGTGCCAGCAGTTTAATCGTTTCGGGTGAGCAGTTCTTC CASSLIVSGEQFF
- TRBJ2-5 - 12 TRBV19 TGTGCCAGTAGTATAGCGGGGGAGACCCAGTACTTC CASSIAGETQYF
- TRBJ1-2 - 16 TRBV28 TGTGCCAGCAGTTCTTTCCCCCAGGGATTTGCTGATGGCTACACCTTC CASSSFPQGFADGYTF
- TRBJ1-1 - 14 TRBV14 TGTGCCAGCAGCCAAGTTTCCAAATGGACTGAAGCTTTCTTT CASSQVSKWTEAFF